This T cell receptor (beta chain) was documented in a study of Graves' ophthalmopathy and Graves' hyperthyroidism. Study background: Researchers obtained peripheral blood at initial diagnosis, before any treatment had begun.

As to this clonotype: What it recognizes is unknown. One end of the junction fails to match germline, which may point to a read error.

Enrolled hyperthyroidism patients had a new diagnosis, a duration under 2 months, and an age of 18 to 65. TCR beta CDR3 amplification used RNA transcripts. RT-PCR with HTBI primers came first, then second-round multiplex PCR. A single record per CDR3 protein comes from TCRdb applying MiXCR to the multiplex PCR reads. The data show 680,000 or so distinct CDR3 sequences, with 22% seen just once and more than 5.5% held by the top ten. The CDR3 totals 13 residues. Germline CDR1 and CDR2: DFQATT and SNEGSKA (reference sequence). Notes on the study in general: Among thyroid clonotypes expanded above 0.001 frequency, most also appeared in blood.

This sequence was found in a woman younger than 35 with stable Graves' hyperthyroidism. Some clones in this sample may be carry-over from other donors' samples. V and J are TRBV20-1 and TRBJ2-2, with D perhaps TRBD2 (7 bases). Sample: peripheral blood. In nucleotides, the CDR3 is TGCAGTGCCATTGGGGGGGACACCGGGGAGCTGTGTTTT. It encodes CSAIGGDTGELCF.